The 27 T cell receptor beta chains reported below all come from one sample, sequenced in a study of post-analysis software for immune sequencing data. Incorporated into the TCR beta cDNA libraries were unique molecular identifiers, which served to reduce PCR and sequencing biases. Each CDR3 protein is one row after TCRdb ran MiXCR on the PCR reads. The sample has under 200,000 distinct CDR3 sequences; roughly 35% are singletons. The starting material was blood, obtained after autologous hematopoietic stem cell transplantation. Receptor source: a girl aged 5 to 17 with multiple sclerosis.

This clonotype has a handful of counts. This chain uses TRBV6-2 or TRBV6-3 with TRBJ2-1; TRBD1 is a possible D gene (5 bases). V dropped 0 bases and J dropped 8 bases, with 11 bases sitting between them. Germline values: CDR1 MNHEY, CDR2 SVGEGT. The CDR3 consists of 14 residues. This CDR3 reads CASSYSPGLDEQFF. The CDR3 coding sequence is TGTGCCAGCAGTTACTCACCAGGGTTGGATGAGCAGTTCTTC.

The genes are TRBV5-1 and TRBJ2-3; 11 nucleotides line up with TRBD2. The germline gives CDR1 SGHRS, CDR2 YFSETQ. The CDR3 covers 16 residues. J lost 0 bases, V lost 0 bases, and 0 bases had no gene match. DNA of the CDR3: TGCGCCAGCAGCTTGGGACTAGCGGGGAGCACAGATACGCAGTATTTT. Translated: CASSLGLAGSTDTQYF. The full variable domain, in which reference TRBV5-1 and TRBJ2-3 provide the parts outside the CDR3, is KAGVTQTPRYLIKTRGQQVTLSCSPISGHRSVSWYQQTPGQGLQFLFEYFSETQRNKGNFPGRFSGRQFSNSRSEMNVSTLELGDSALYLCASSLGLAGSTDTQYFGPGTRLTVL.

The chain links TRBV29-1 to TRBJ2-5, with 7 bases aligning to TRBD2. The CDR3 is 15 amino acids. V lost 3 bases to trimming and J lost 2 bases; unmatched junction nucleotides: 9. Germline V gene data show CDR1 as SQVTM and CDR2 as ANQGSEA. CDR3 loop: CSVENFGRGQETQYF. The CDR3 DNA is TGCAGCGTTGAGAATTTTGGGCGGGGGCAAGAGACCCAGTACTTC. Using reference TRBV29-1 and TRBJ2-5 for the parts outside the CDR3, the full variable domain is SAVISQKPSRDICQRGTSLTIQCQVDSQVTMMFWYRQQPGQSLTLIATANQGSEATYESGFVIDKFPISRPNLTFSTLTVSNMSPEDSSIYLCSVENFGRGQETQYFGPGTRLLVL.

This clonotype has only a few counts. The DNA is left out, because the CDR3 cannot be placed on it with certainty; the CDR3 is given as TCRdb lists it. The chain employs TRBV21-1 and TRBJ2-7; the table calls TRBD2, which could not be checked here. TRBV21-1 is a documented pseudogene. The CDR3 has 17 residues if both end residues are counted. The chain's CDR3 is CASSNFASGITPYEQYF.

The chain employs TRBV28 and TRBJ1-2, with no clear D. There are 12 residues in the CDR3. Germline V CDR1 and CDR2: MDHEN, SYDVKM. V lost 5 bases and J 9 bases, leaving 13 bases between the germline ends. DNA of the CDR3: TGTGCCAGCAGTGACTTCTATAATCGCTACACCTTC. Its translation: CASSDFYNRYTF.

The CDR3 reads CASSSTGEEQYF. As DNA, the CDR3 is TGTGCCAGCAGCTCTACAGGGGAGGAGCAGTACTTC. This chain connects TRBV7-6 to TRBJ2-5, with D possibly TRBD1 on 7 matching bases. The CDR3 totals 12 residues. The V and J ends lost 4 bases and 11 bases respectively, with 14 bases between them. Germline V gives CDR1 SGHVS, CDR2 FNYEAQ.

This clonotype was seen a handful of times. The chain uses TRBV20-1 and TRBJ2-1, with TRBD2 matching 9 bases. Losses at the gene ends were 0 bases for V and 5 bases for J; bases not matched to a gene: 8. This CDR3 has 16 amino acids. Germline assignment: CDR1 DFQATT and CDR2 SNEGSKA (reference sequence). In nucleotides, the CDR3 is TGCAGTGCTAGAGATGTCGGGCTAGCGGGGAACAATGAGCAGTTCTTC. This encodes CSARDVGLAGNNEQFF.

This clonotype was observed a handful of times. The chain uses TRBV6-1 and TRBJ2-5; TRBD2 aligns across 7 bases. Trimming took 1 base from V and 4 from J; bases not matched to a gene: 9. CDR1 and CDR2 (germline): MNHNS, SASEGT. The CDR3 is made up of 16 amino acids. Written as DNA, the CDR3 is TGTGCCAGCAGTGAAGTAGGCGGGAGAGGGGTAGAGACCCAGTACTTC. Residues: CASSEVGGRGVETQYF.

This clonotype was detected a few times. This chain links TRBV27 with TRBJ2-1, with 7 bases fitting TRBD2. Trimming cost V 7 bases and J 7 bases; bases outside gene matches: 7. The CDR3 consists of 13 residues. The germline gives CDR1 MNHEY, CDR2 SMNVEV (reference sequence). The CDR3 nucleotides are TGTGCCAGCATGAGCGGGATAGGGAATGAGCAGTTCTTC. The encoded protein is CASMSGIGNEQFF.

The chain links TRBV6-6 to TRBJ1-5, with 9 positions matching TRBD1. Trimming at V came to 7 bases and at J to 7 bases, leaving 14 bases not matched to a gene. This CDR3 is 16 amino acids long. Germline V gene lookup returns CDR1 MNHNY and CDR2 SVGAGI (reference sequence). The CDR3: CASIGPTGGHKQPQHF. The DNA of the CDR3 is TGTGCCAGCATAGGGCCCACAGGGGGCCATAAGCAGCCCCAGCATTTT.

This chain joins TRBV30 and TRBJ1-3, with 9 nucleotides matching TRBD1. The CDR3 runs to 17 residues. Germline loops: CDR1 GTSNPN, CDR2 SVGIG (reference sequence). After removal of 0 bases from V and 3 bases from J, the junction contained 9 bases not matched to a gene. CDR3 amino acids: CAWSVVTGGIVGNTIYF. The DNA of the CDR3 is TGTGCCTGGAGTGTAGTGACAGGGGGAATCGTTGGAAACACCATATATTTT.

The chain recombines TRBV12-3 or TRBV12-4 with TRBJ2-3, with unresolved D. The CDR3 is made up of 14 amino acids. V lost 4 bases and J lost 3, with 11 bases in between. CDR3 sequence (DNA): TGTGCCAGCAGTTCCCCTGGGGTAACAGATACGCAGTATTTT. Translating gives CASSSPGVTDTQYF.

As for this clonotype: A much larger clone is a single base away; this may be a read error. This chain links TRBV24-1 with TRBJ2-3, with 8 bases aligning to TRBD1. The V gene's germline CDR1 is KGHDR and CDR2 SFDVKD. The CDR3 spans 15 residues. The CDR3 sequence: CATSERQGSADTRYF. In DNA form, the CDR3 reads TGTGCCACCAGTGAACGACAGGGGAGTGCAGATACGCGGTATTTT.

This clonotype has more than one count but fewer than ten. The rearrangement joins TRBV27 to TRBJ1-2; no definite D call. This CDR3 has 15 residues. The germline gives CDR1 MNHEY, CDR2 SMNVEV (reference sequence). V was trimmed by 0 bases and J by 7 bases, leaving 15 bases between them. The CDR3 region is CASSLSYGPVGGYTF. CDR3 DNA: TGTGCCAGCAGTTTATCATATGGGCCGGTCGGTGGCTACACCTTC.

The chain couples TRBV2 to TRBJ2-1; 8 bases align to TRBD1. The CDR3 loop spans 14 amino acids. V lost 3 bases, J lost 3 bases, and 1 base stayed unmatched. The germline gives CDR1 SNHLY, CDR2 FYNNEI. The CDR3 nucleotides are TGTGCCAGCAGTGACGGGACAGGCTACAATGAGCAGTTCTTC. Its protein product is CASSDGTGYNEQFF. Together with reference TRBV2 and TRBJ2-1, the CDR3 gives the full variable domain: EPEVTQTPSHQVTQMGQEVILRCVPISNHLYFYWYRQILGQKVEFLVSFYNNEISEKSEIFDDQFSVERPDGSNFTLKIRSTKLEDSAMYFCASSDGTGYNEQFFGPGTRLTVL.

The V gene is TRBV7-2, the J gene TRBJ2-7; 8 bases fit TRBD2. The CDR3 is 12 residues long. Per germline, CDR1 SGHTA and CDR2 FQGNSA. The trim removed 4 bases at V and 6 bases at J, leaving 2 bases unmatched. The CDR3 region has the DNA TGTGCCAGCAGCTCCGGGGGGGCCGAGCAGTACTTC. As protein: CASSSGGAEQYF.

This clonotype was detected only a few times. The chain employs TRBV20-1 and TRBJ2-1, with 12 bases identical to TRBD2. Germline lookup yields CDR1 DFQATT and CDR2 SNEGSKA (reference sequence). The CDR3 loop spans 16 amino acids. Losses at the gene ends were 0 bases for V and 7 bases for J; bases not matched to a gene: 7. The CDR3 DNA reads TGCAGTGCTAGAGATCTGGACGGACTAGCGGGGAATGAGCAGTTCTTC. This codes for CSARDLDGLAGNEQFF.

V usage is TRBV24-1 and J usage is TRBJ2-3; D is unresolved. V was cut by 7 bases and J by 2 bases, with 9 bases left in between. The CDR3 is 13 amino acids. Germline V gene data show CDR1 as KGHDR and CDR2 as SFDVKD. The CDR3 sequence: CATSSRNTDTQYF. CDR3 nucleotide sequence: TGTGCCACCAGCTCCAGGAACACAGATACGCAGTATTTT.

This clonotype has a handful of counts. The chain's CDR3 is CASSRATEAFF. The CDR3, as DNA: TGTGCCAGTAGTCGGGCAACTGAAGCTTTCTTT. This chain uses TRBV19 with TRBJ1-1; no clear D gene. Germline values: CDR1 LNHDA, CDR2 SQIVND (reference sequence). This CDR3 is 11 amino acids long. V was clipped by 5 bases and J by 5 bases, with 6 bases between them.

V is TRBV20-1 and J is TRBJ2-2; D might be TRBD1 (5 bases). Germline V gene data show CDR1 as DFQATT and CDR2 as SNEGSKA (reference sequence). This CDR3 comprises 15 residues. The V end lost 0 bases, the J end lost 3 bases, and 11 bases lay between the germline ends. CDR3 DNA sequence: TGCAGTGCTAGAGATGGCAGCAGGGACACCGGGGAGCTGTTTTTT. Its translation: CSARDGSRDTGELFF.

This clonotype was seen a handful of times. CDR3 loop: CASSPWDSYEQYF. The CDR3 coding sequence is TGTGCCAGCAGCCCCTGGGACAGCTACGAGCAGTACTTC. The chain has TRBV14 and TRBJ2-7; 7 positions agree with TRBD1. The germline gives CDR1 SGHDN, CDR2 FVKESK. Trimming cost V 4 bases and J 3 bases; bases outside gene matches: 3. The CDR3 has 13 residues.

The genes are TRBV27 and TRBJ1-1; 8 bases agree with TRBD1. The germline V gene encodes CDR1 MNHEY and CDR2 SMNVEV (reference sequence). The J segment lost 1 base and the V segment lost 0 bases, leaving 10 bases of the junction unmatched. There are 18 residues in the CDR3. The CDR3 spells CASSLSPTHRGENTEAFF. CDR3 DNA sequence: TGTGCCAGCAGTTTATCCCCCACCCACAGGGGGGAGAACACTGAAGCTTTCTTT.

This clonotype was recorded a few times. V gene TRBV5-5 combines with J gene TRBJ2-1; TRBD2 agrees at 14 bases. V trimming: 4 bases; J trimming: 10 bases; junction bases outside the gene matches: 7. Germline loops: CDR1 SGHKS, CDR2 YYEKEE (reference sequence). The CDR3 totals 15 residues. The CDR3 region is CASSTGLAGVEEQFF. CDR3 coding DNA: TGTGCCAGCAGCACGGGACTAGCGGGAGTGGAGGAGCAGTTCTTC.

The V call is TRBV7-8, the J call TRBJ2-7; 8 positions match TRBD1. Germline V gene sequence: CDR1 SGHVS, CDR2 FQNEAQ. V shed 1 base, J shed 3 bases, and the junction held 5 bases outside the gene matches. CDR3 size: 15 residues. The CDR3 protein is CASSLVTGQGYEQYF. The CDR3 DNA reads TGTGCCAGCAGCTTAGTAACAGGACAGGGCTACGAGCAGTACTTC.

The table lists this clonotype with a few counts. The rearrangement joins TRBV7-9 to TRBJ1-2; D not resolved. The germline V and J ends were trimmed by 1 base and 4 bases, with 16 bases remaining between them. The CDR3 is 16 amino acids. Germline V gene lookup returns CDR1 SEHNR and CDR2 FQNEAQ (reference sequence). CDR3: CASSLGNLWGGYGYTF. CDR3 sequence (DNA): TGTGCCAGCAGCTTAGGAAACCTTTGGGGTGGCTATGGCTACACCTTC.

The chain has TRBV4-1 and TRBJ1-4; maybe TRBD1 (5 bases). This CDR3 has 15 amino acids. Germline CDR1 MGHRA, CDR2 YSYEKL. V gave up 2 bases and J gave up 7 bases, with 14 bases separating them. The CDR3 DNA is TGCGCCAGCAGCCAAAGAGGGGAGGGTCTTGAAAAACTGTTTTTT. This sequence encodes CASSQRGEGLEKLFF.

The chain links TRBV20-1 to TRBJ2-3, with a possible D match to TRBD2 (6 bases). Trimming stripped 5 bases from V and 4 bases from J, with 19 bases between. Germline V lookup: CDR1 DFQATT, CDR2 SNEGSKA (reference sequence). CDR3 length: 15 amino acids. Here the CDR3 reads CSALTGAGSPDTQYF. CDR3 coding DNA: TGCAGTGCTTTGACCGGGGCGGGAAGCCCAGATACGCAGTATTTT.